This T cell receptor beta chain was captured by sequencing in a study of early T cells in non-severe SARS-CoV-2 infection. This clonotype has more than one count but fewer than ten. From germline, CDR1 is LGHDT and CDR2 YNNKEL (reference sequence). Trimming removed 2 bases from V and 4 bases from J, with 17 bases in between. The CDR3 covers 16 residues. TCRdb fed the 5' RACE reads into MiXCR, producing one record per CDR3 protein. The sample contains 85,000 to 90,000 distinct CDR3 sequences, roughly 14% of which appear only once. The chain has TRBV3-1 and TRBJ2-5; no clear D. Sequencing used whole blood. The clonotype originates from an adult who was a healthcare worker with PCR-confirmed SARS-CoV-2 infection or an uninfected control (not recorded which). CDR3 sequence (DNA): TGTGCCAGCAGCCAATCATCTCGGGTTACCGGAGAGACCCAGTACTTC. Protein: CASSQSSRVTGETQYF.